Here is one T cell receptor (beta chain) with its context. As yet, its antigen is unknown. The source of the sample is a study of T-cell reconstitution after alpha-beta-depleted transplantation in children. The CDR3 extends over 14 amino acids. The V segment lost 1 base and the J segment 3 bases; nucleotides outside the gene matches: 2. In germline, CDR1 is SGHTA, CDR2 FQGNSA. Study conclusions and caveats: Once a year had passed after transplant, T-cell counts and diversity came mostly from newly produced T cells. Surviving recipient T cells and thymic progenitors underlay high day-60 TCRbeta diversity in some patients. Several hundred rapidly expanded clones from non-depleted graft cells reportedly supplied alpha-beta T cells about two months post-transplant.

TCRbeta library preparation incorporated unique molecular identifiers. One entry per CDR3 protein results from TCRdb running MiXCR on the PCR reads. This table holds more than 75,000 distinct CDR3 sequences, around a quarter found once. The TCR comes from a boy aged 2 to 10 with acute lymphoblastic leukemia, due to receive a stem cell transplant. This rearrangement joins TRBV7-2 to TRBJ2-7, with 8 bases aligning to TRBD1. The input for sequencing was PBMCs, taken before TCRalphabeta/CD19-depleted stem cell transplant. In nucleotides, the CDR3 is TGTGCCAGCAGCTTAGGGACAGGGATCTACGAGCAGTACTTC. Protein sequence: CASSLGTGIYEQYF.